This T cell receptor beta chain was sequenced during a study of Ad26.COV2.S vaccination and SARS-CoV-2 variants. This clone was seen a single time. Documented treatment: roughly 20 received Ad26.COV2.S at low or high dose, single or two shots; roughly five received placebo; per-sample allocation not given. Samples were taken on day 63 after the first vaccine or placebo injection. Profiling relied on immunoSEQ multiplex PCR, and the TCRdb table lists in-frame clones only, not all of them. The table has over 400,000 clones, less than 95% seen once. The CDR3 loop spans 15 amino acids. Germline lookup yields CDR1 PRHDT and CDR2 FYEKMQ (reference sequence). The ends lost 5 bases at V and 5 bases at J; junction bases unmatched: 7.

The material sequenced was peripheral blood, taken in a trial of Ad26.COV2.S vaccine versus placebo. The receptor was isolated from a person between 18 and 59 years old who received the Ad26.COV2.S COVID-19 vaccine or a placebo. This chain joins TRBV13 and TRBJ2-5; TRBD1 agrees at 11 bases. The CDR3 region has the DNA TGTGCCAGCAGCGGACAGGGGGCTTTTCAGGAGACCCAGTACTTC. Residues: CASSGQGAFQETQYF.